This T cell receptor (beta chain) originates from a study of blood T cell repertoires in COVID-19. Overall study: Sites in the United States, Italy and Spain provided acute and convalescent COVID-19 samples. Sources were T cells, B-cell-depleted T cells, or PBMCs; the material itself was cDNA or gDNA.

Assay used: immunoSEQ multiplex PCR; TCRdb lists only in-frame clones, some missing. Among almost 250,000 clones listed, about 87% were seen once. The CDR3 covers 15 residues. This clone has at least ten counts. Membership in each cohort depended on participant-reported clinical history. Donors in Cohort 3 who had recovered were those with two negative PCRs, healthcare professional clearance, or resolution of their symptoms. The TCR originated in a woman aged 50 to 60 who had recovered from COVID-19. The sequenced material came from PBMCs or T cells enriched from blood (not recorded which). This chain joins TRBV21-1 and TRBJ2-6; the D segment call TRBD1 is taken from the table without a DNA check. TRBV21-1 is described as a pseudogene. The CDR3 here is CASSRQGPGANVLTF. The CDR3 bases are TGTGCCAGCAGCAGACAGGGACCCGGGGCCAACGTCCTGACTTTC.